Listed below are T cell receptor beta chains from one sample, sequenced in a study of OX40 agonist ivuxolimab in advanced cancers. The table came from immunoSEQ multiplex PCR; TCRdb's copy has only in-frame clones and leaves some out. The sample yields 50,000 or so clones, 80% to 90% seen once. Sequenced material: CD4+ or CD8+ T cells sorted from blood, taken in a trial of the OX40 agonist ivuxolimab. The receptors here all came from an adult with an advanced solid tumor such as melanoma, head and neck, liver or kidney cancer. Each CDR3 is given with its conserved first and last residue. The D gene is left open where the match is weak. Rows give clone size only sometimes, using once, few, many, or a class for an expanded clone.

d_call,j_call,v_call,clone_size,cdr3_aa,cdr3_nt
.,TRBJ2-7,TRBV4-1,.,CASSQDRTLPSYGQYF,TGCGCCAGCAGCCAAGATAGAACATTACCTTCCTACGGGCAGTACTTC
.,TRBJ2-1,TRBV7-9,.,CASSFQGNEQFF,TGTGCCAGCAGCTTTCAAGGCAATGAGCAGTTCTTC
TRBD2,TRBJ2-7,TRBV7-9,.,CASSFAGGPSEQYF,TGTGCCAGCAGCTTCGCGGGGGGGCCTTCCGAGCAGTACTTC
.,TRBJ2-3,TRBV29-1,few,CSVIVGFDTQYF,TGCAGCGTTATAGTGGGTTTCGATACGCAGTATTTT
TRBD2,TRBJ2-3,TRBV9,once,CASSDGLAGGRDTQYF,TGTGCCAGCAGCGATGGACTAGCGGGGGGTCGAGATACGCAGTATTTT
.,TRBJ1-6,TRBV5-1,once,CASSPTGIRNSPLHF,TGCGCCAGCAGCCCCACAGGGATACGGAATTCACCCCTCCACTTT
.,TRBJ2-3,TRBV6-5,.,CASRPAESSTDTQYF,TGTGCCAGCAGACCCGCGGAGTCTAGCACAGATACGCAGTATTTT
.,TRBJ1-2,TRBV5-4,.,CASSRGEDHGYTF,TGTGCCAGCAGCCGCGGGGAGGATCATGGCTACACCTTC
.,TRBJ2-3,TRBV9,once,CASSVGNTDTQYF,TGTGCCAGCAGCGTGGGCAACACAGATACGCAGTATTTT
TRBD2,TRBJ2-3,TRBV27,.,CASSSGLAGEGHGDTQYF,TGTGCCAGCAGTTCCGGACTAGCGGGAGAGGGGCACGGAGATACGCAGTATTTT
.,TRBJ2-3,TRBV12-5,.,CASGLPLGTDTQYF,TGTGCTAGTGGTTTGCCCCTCGGCACAGATACGCAGTATTTT
TRBD2,TRBJ2-7,TRBV5-5,.,CASSLVSSGTPYEQYF,TGTGCCAGCAGCTTGGTTTCTAGCGGGACCCCCTACGAGCAGTACTTC